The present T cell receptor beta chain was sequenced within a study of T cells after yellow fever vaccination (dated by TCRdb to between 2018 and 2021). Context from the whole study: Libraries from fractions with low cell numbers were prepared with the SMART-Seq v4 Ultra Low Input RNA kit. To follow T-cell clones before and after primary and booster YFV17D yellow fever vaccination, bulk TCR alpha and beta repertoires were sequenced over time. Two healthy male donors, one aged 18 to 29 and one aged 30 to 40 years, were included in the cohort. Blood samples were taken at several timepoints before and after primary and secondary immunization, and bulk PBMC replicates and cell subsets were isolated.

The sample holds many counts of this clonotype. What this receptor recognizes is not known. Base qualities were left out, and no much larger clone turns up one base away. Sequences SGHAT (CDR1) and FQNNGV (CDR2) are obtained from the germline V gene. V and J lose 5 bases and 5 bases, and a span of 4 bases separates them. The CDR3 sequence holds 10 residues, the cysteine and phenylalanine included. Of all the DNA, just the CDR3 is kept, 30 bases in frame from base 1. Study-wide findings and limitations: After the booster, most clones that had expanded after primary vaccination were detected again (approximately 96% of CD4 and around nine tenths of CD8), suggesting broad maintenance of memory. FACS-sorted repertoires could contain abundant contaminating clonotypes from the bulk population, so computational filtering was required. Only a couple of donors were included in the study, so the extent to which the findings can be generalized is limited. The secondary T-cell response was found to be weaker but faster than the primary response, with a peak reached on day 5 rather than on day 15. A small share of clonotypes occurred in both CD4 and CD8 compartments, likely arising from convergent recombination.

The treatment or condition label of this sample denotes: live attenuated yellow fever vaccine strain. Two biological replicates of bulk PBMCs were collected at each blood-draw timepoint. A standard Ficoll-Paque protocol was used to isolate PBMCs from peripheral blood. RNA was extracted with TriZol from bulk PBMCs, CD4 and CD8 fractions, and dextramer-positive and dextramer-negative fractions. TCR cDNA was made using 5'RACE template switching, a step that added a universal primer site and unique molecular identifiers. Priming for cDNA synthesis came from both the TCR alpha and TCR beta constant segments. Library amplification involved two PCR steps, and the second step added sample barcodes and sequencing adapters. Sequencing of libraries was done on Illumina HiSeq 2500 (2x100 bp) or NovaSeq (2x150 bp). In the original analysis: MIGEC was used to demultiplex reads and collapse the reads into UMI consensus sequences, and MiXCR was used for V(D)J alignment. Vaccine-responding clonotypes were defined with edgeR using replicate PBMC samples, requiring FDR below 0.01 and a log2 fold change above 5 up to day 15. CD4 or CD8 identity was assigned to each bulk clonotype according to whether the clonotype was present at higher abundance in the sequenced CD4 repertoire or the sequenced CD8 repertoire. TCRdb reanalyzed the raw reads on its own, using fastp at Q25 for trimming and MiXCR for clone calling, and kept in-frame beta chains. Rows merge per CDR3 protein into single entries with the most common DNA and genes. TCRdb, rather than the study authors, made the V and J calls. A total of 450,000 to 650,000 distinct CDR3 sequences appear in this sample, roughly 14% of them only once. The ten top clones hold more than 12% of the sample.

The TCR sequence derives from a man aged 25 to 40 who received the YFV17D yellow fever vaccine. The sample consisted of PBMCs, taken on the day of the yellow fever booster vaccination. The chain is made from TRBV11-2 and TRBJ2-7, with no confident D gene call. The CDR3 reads CASSRDEQYF. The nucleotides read TGTGCCAGCAGCCGGGACGAGCAGTACTTC.